Below, 15 T cell receptor beta chains from the same sample are listed, as sequenced in a study of cytomegalovirus exposure and HLA in healthy donors. It was with 60 Vbeta and 13 Jbeta primers that the PCR ran. TCRdb keeps only in-frame clones here, not all; method: immunoSEQ multiplex PCR. Of some 170,000 clones in the sample, about four fifths were seen once. Sequencing used PBMCs. Source of these receptors: a woman aged 18-35 years in good health and CMV-seropositive.

The V and J genes are TRBV18 and TRBJ1-4; 7 nucleotides align to TRBD1. Germline V gene sequence: CDR1 KGHSH, CDR2 LQKENI. This CDR3 spans 14 amino acids. V dropped 6 bases and J dropped 4; count of bases not matched to a gene: 5. The CDR3 loop reads CASSPRQGNEKLFF. CDR3 DNA: TGTGCCAGCTCTCCCCGACAGGGTAATGAAAAACTGTTTTTT. The full variable domain, rest sourced from reference TRBV18 and TRBJ1-4, is NAGVMQNPRHLVRRRGQEARLRCSPMKGHSHVYWYRQLPEEGLKFMVYLQKENIIDESGMPKERFSAEFPKEGPSILRIQQVVRGDSAAYFCASSPRQGNEKLFFGSGTQLSVL.

This chain joins TRBV27 and TRBJ1-2; 10 bases align to TRBD1. The CDR3 spans 16 residues. The junction had 11 bases not matched to a gene; V was cut back by 7 bases and J by 3 bases. The germline gives CDR1 MNHEY, CDR2 SMNVEV (reference sequence). CDR3 nucleotides: TGTGCCAGCACCCGCGCTGGGGACAGGGGTGACTATGGCTACACCTTC. This translates into CASTRAGDRGDYGYTF.

This clone was recorded only once. The chain couples TRBV29-1 to TRBJ1-1; D may be TRBD1 (5 bases). The V end lost 6 bases, the J end lost 5 bases, and 19 bases lay between the germline ends. The germline gives CDR1 SQVTM, CDR2 ANQGSEA. CDR3 length: 14 residues. CDR3: CSVRGTPAGTEAFF. The CDR3 region has the DNA TGCAGCGTCCGGGGGACCCCAGCTGGGACTGAAGCTTTCTTT.

The CDR3 spells CASGLGPREQYF. CDR3 nucleotide sequence: TGTGCCAGTGGCCTAGGCCCTAGGGAGCAGTACTTC. The chain has TRBV7-2 and TRBJ2-7; D not certain. The CDR3 has 12 residues. V shed 9 bases and J shed 7 bases, with 16 bases lying between them. The germline gives CDR1 SGHTA, CDR2 FQGNSA.

The V call is TRBV4-2, the J call TRBJ2-7; possible D gene TRBD2, 6 bases. Germline CDR1 reads LGHNA; CDR2 reads YNFKEQ. Trimming cost V 0 bases and J 0 bases, with 18 bases left between them. The length of the CDR3 is 18 residues. The CDR3 spells CASSQDLRGSGSSYEQYF. DNA of the CDR3: TGTGCCAGCAGCCAAGATCTCCGCGGTAGCGGAAGCTCCTACGAGCAGTACTTC.

The rearrangement uses TRBV11-1 and TRBJ2-1; 10 positions agree with TRBD1. Trimming removed 1 base from V and 5 bases from J; junction bases left unmatched: 8. The germline V gene has CDR1 SGHAT and CDR2 FQDESV (reference sequence). The CDR3 spans 17 residues. The CDR3 is CASSLEPGQGRHNEQFF. In DNA, the CDR3 is TGTGCCAGCAGCTTAGAGCCGGGACAGGGGAGGCACAATGAGCAGTTCTTC.

The chain links TRBV4-2 to TRBJ2-1, with 9 bases that match TRBD2. The CDR3 sequence is 15 residues long. Germline V gives CDR1 LGHNA, CDR2 YNFKEQ. Trimming at V came to 3 bases and at J to 7 bases, leaving 7 bases not matched to a gene. In nucleotides, the CDR3 is TGTGCCAGCAGCCAGGGGACTAGCAGTATAAATGAGCAGTTCTTC. Its protein is CASSQGTSSINEQFF.

On this clone: A junction end diverges from the germline sequence, so it may reflect a read error. The J gene is TRBJ1-1, the V gene TRBV11-3; D gene ambiguous. Germline CDR1 SGHNT, CDR2 YENEEA. The CDR3 sequence is 13 residues long. In DNA, the CDR3 is TGTGCCAGCAGCTTCGAACGAAACAGTGAAGCTTTCTTT. It codes for CASSFERNSEAFF.

The chain combines TRBV7-2 with TRBJ2-1; 16 positions agree with TRBD2. V was pared by 5 bases and J by 12 bases, with 7 bases of the junction left unmatched. Germline-derived CDR1 and CDR2 are SGHTA and FQGNSA. The CDR3 sequence is 15 residues long. The CDR3 DNA is TGTGCCAGCAGCCCGGAGGGACTAGCGGGGGGGCCGCAGTTCTTC. Translating it yields CASSPEGLAGGPQFF. The whole variable domain, filled in from reference TRBV7-2 and TRBJ2-1, reads GAGVSQSPSNKVTEKGKDVELRCDPISGHTALYWYRQSLGQGLEFLIYFQGNSAPDKSGLPSDRFSAERTGGSVSTLTIQRTQQEDSAVYLCASSPEGLAGGPQFFGPGTRLTVL.

This rearrangement joins TRBV19 to TRBJ2-7; weak D call: TRBD2 (7 bases). This CDR3 spans 16 amino acids. V shed 7 bases and J shed 2 bases, with 21 bases lying between them. Looked up from germline, CDR1 is LNHDA and CDR2 is SQIVND (reference sequence). The DNA for the CDR3 is TGTGCCAGTACCGTTCCCCGGGGGGCCCCCACCTACGAGCAGTACTTC. Protein: CASTVPRGAPTYEQYF.

This chain connects TRBV6-1 to TRBJ2-3; D perhaps matches TRBD1 (7 bases). Germline CDR1 is MNHNS and CDR2 is SASEGT. The CDR3 runs 14 residues. The ends were cut back, 8 bases at V and 4 bases at J, with 16 bases in the middle. The CDR3 region has the DNA TGTGCCAGCCGCAGCGGGCAGGGGGCAGATACGCAGTATTTT. This translates into CASRSGQGADTQYF.

This clone turned up a few times. The rearrangement uses TRBV7-2 and TRBJ2-5; 8 nucleotides align to TRBD2. V dropped 1 base and J dropped 9; count of bases not matched to a gene: 10. The length of the CDR3 is 15 residues. Germline lookup yields CDR1 SGHTA and CDR2 FQGNSA. CDR3 nucleotide sequence: TGTGCCAGCAGCTTAGATGGGCAGGGACTAGGTTCCCAGTACTTC. It specifies CASSLDGQGLGSQYF.

The table lists this clone with a count of one. This chain connects TRBV2 to TRBJ1-5, with 7 bases lining up with TRBD1. Germline V CDR1 and CDR2: SNHLY, FYNNEI. CDR3 size: 15 residues. J gave up 6 bases and V 3 bases, and 8 bases lay outside the gene matches. CDR3: CASSEGRQGGQPQHF. CDR3 in DNA: TGTGCCAGCAGTGAGGGTCGACAGGGAGGTCAGCCCCAGCATTTT. Supplemented by reference TRBV2 and TRBJ1-5, the full variable domain reads EPEVTQTPSHQVTQMGQEVILRCVPISNHLYFYWYRQILGQKVEFLVSFYNNEISEKSEIFDDQFSVERPDGSNFTLKIRSTKLEDSAMYFCASSEGRQGGQPQHFGDGTRLSIL.

The chain combines TRBV11-2 with TRBJ2-1, with TRBD1 identical over 8 bases. The CDR3 spans 17 residues. Germline CDR1 reads SGHAT; CDR2 reads FQNNGV. Losses at the gene ends were 4 bases for V and 0 bases for J; bases not matched to a gene: 8. CDR3 in amino acids: CASSSDRGPSSYNEQFF. The CDR3, as DNA: TGTGCCAGCAGCTCAGACAGGGGACCCAGCTCCTACAATGAGCAGTTCTTC.

The chain couples TRBV5-6 to TRBJ1-5; D possibly corresponds to TRBD1 (5 bases). V lost 4 bases, J lost 0 bases, and 11 bases lay in between. The CDR3 has 15 residues. From germline, CDR1 is SGHDT and CDR2 YYEEEE. The DNA for the CDR3 is TGTGCCAGCAGCCTCCTCAGGGATAGCAATCAGCCCCAGCATTTT. Protein sequence: CASSLLRDSNQPQHF.